The 20 T cell receptor beta chains below all came from one sample that was sequenced in a study of T cell responses to AZD1222 COVID-19 vaccine. Sequencing used immunoSEQ multiplex PCR; TCRdb keeps in-frame clones, though not all of them. The table shows around 100,000 clones, with 70% to 90% occurring only once. Sequencing was performed on peripheral blood, taken on day 0 of MenACWY control vaccination. The receptors stem from an adult in good health.

V usage is TRBV10-3 and J usage is TRBJ2-7; the D is unclear. CDR3 length: 13 residues. The V end lost 2 bases, the J end lost 1 base, and 6 bases lay between the germline ends. The germline CDR1 and CDR2 sequences are ENHRY and SYGVKD. The CDR3 nucleotides read TGTGCCATCAGTGAGAGGGAATCCTACGAGCAGTACTTC. Its protein is CAISERESYEQYF.

The chain uses TRBV28 and TRBJ1-2; D call uncertain. Trimming took 6 bases from V and 0 from J, leaving 5 bases between them. CDR3 length: 12 residues. Germline lookup yields CDR1 MDHEN and CDR2 SYDVKM. CDR3 sequence (DNA): TGTGCCAGCAGGGTAGCTAACTATGGCTACACCTTC. Its protein is CASRVANYGYTF.

This chain connects TRBV5-1 to TRBJ2-7; D is perhaps TRBD1 or TRBD2 (5 bases each). Germline V CDR1 and CDR2: SGHRS, YFSETQ. V dropped 1 base and J dropped 11 bases, with 22 bases sitting between them. The CDR3 sequence is 15 residues long. The CDR3 spells CASSLNAGSQVGKYF. CDR3 nucleotide sequence: TGCGCCAGCAGCTTGAATGCAGGGAGCCAGGTGGGAAAGTACTTC.

The rearrangement uses TRBV28 and TRBJ2-7; possible D gene TRBD1, 6 bases. This CDR3 spans 13 amino acids. V lost 7 bases to trimming and J lost 8 bases, with 18 bases between them. In germline, CDR1 is MDHEN, CDR2 SYDVKM. CDR3 sequence (DNA): TGTGCCAGCAAGATAGGGGGTGAGGGAAAGCAGTACTTC. This codes for CASKIGGEGKQYF.

This chain uses TRBV6-2 or TRBV6-3 with TRBJ1-1; D gene ambiguous. The germline gives CDR1 MNHEY, CDR2 SVGEGT. The CDR3 spans 12 residues. V was clipped by 6 bases and J by 2 bases, with 7 bases between them. The CDR3 loop reads CASSPFNTEAFF. CDR3 in DNA: TGTGCCAGCAGCCCCTTTAACACTGAAGCTTTCTTT.

The chain combines TRBV4-1 with TRBJ1-4; D may be TRBD1 (5 bases). V lost 1 base, J lost 8 bases, and 14 bases lay in between. The CDR3 is 15 residues long. Germline values: CDR1 MGHRA, CDR2 YSYEKL. The CDR3 bases are TGCGCCAGCAGCCAAGGGGACGGCGGTGGAGAAAAACTGTTTTTT. As protein: CASSQGDGGGEKLFF.

V usage is TRBV5-4 and J usage is TRBJ1-6; 8 bases agree with TRBD1. Trimming at V came to 6 bases and at J to 10 bases, leaving 9 bases not matched to a gene. CDR3 length: 14 residues. Germline loops: CDR1 SGHNT, CDR2 YYREEE (reference sequence). CDR3 amino acids: CASTLPGQASPLHF. The CDR3 nucleotides are TGTGCCAGCACCCTCCCGGGACAGGCGTCACCCCTCCACTTT. The variable domain in full, with the rest retrieved from reference TRBV5-4 and TRBJ1-6, is ETGVTQSPTHLIKTRGQQVTLRCSSQSGHNTVSWYQQALGQGPQFIFQYYREEENGRGNFPPRFSGLQFPNYSSELNVNALELDDSALYLCASTLPGQASPLHFGNGTRLTVT.

V and J are TRBV7-2 and TRBJ1-4, with D perhaps TRBD1 (5 bases). Trimming cost V 1 base and J 8 bases, with 14 bases left between them. The germline V gene has CDR1 SGHTA and CDR2 FQGNSA. The CDR3 is made up of 15 amino acids. DNA for the CDR3: TGTGCCAGCAGCTTAGGGCGGGGACGGTGGGAAAAACTGTTTTTT. This encodes CASSLGRGRWEKLFF.

This chain links TRBV7-2 with TRBJ2-5; 8 nucleotides match TRBD2. This CDR3 has 15 residues. Germline V lookup: CDR1 SGHTA, CDR2 FQGNSA. Trimming took 4 bases from V and 1 from J; bases not matched to a gene: 5. CDR3 amino acids: CASSSGLAVQETQYF. CDR3 DNA sequence: TGTGCCAGCAGCTCAGGACTAGCTGTCCAAGAGACCCAGTACTTC. Full variable domain (remainder filled in from reference TRBV7-2 and TRBJ2-5): GAGVSQSPSNKVTEKGKDVELRCDPISGHTALYWYRQSLGQGLEFLIYFQGNSAPDKSGLPSDRFSAERTGGSVSTLTIQRTQQEDSAVYLCASSSGLAVQETQYFGPGTRLLVL.

The chain is built from TRBV27 and TRBJ2-3; TRBD2 might be the D (7 bases). Germline V gene sequence: CDR1 MNHEY, CDR2 SMNVEV (reference sequence). This CDR3 is built from 17 residues. Trimming left V 2 bases short and J 6 bases short, with 21 bases between. CDR3 sequence: CASSLEGGRFVFDTQYF. CDR3 sequence (DNA): TGTGCCAGCAGTTTAGAGGGGGGGAGATTTGTGTTTGATACGCAGTATTTT.

CDR3 in amino acids: CASSLNQGGGYTF. The CDR3 DNA sequence: TGTGCCAGCAGCCTAAATCAGGGGGGTGGGTACACCTTC. V usage is TRBV28 and J usage is TRBJ1-2; 7 bases are a match to TRBD1. Germline CDR1 MDHEN, CDR2 SYDVKM. This CDR3 is 13 amino acids long. V lost 6 bases and J lost 11; bases outside the gene matches: 12.

This chain uses TRBV7-9 with TRBJ1-2, with TRBD1 matching 7 bases. Germline CDR1 SEHNR, CDR2 FQNEAQ (reference sequence). The J segment lost 4 bases and the V segment lost 5 bases, leaving 13 bases of the junction unmatched. The CDR3 is 16 amino acids. The CDR3 DNA reads as TGTGCCAGCAGCGAGCCCCCCGGACAGGATACCTATGGCTACACCTTC. As protein: CASSEPPGQDTYGYTF.

The chain has TRBV27 and TRBJ1-4; D ambiguous. This CDR3 is built from 14 residues. Germline assignment: CDR1 MNHEY and CDR2 SMNVEV (reference sequence). V gave up 4 bases and J gave up 4 bases, with 10 bases separating them. The CDR3 DNA reads TGTGCCAGCAGTTCGGCGGGGTTTAATGAAAAACTGTTTTTT. Translation gives CASSSAGFNEKLFF.

The chain is built from TRBV27 and TRBJ2-1; TRBD2 aligns across 11 bases. The CDR3 has 13 residues. Unmatched junction bases numbered 0, after V lost 6 bases and J lost 5 bases. In germline, CDR1 is MNHEY, CDR2 SMNVEV (reference sequence). The CDR3: CASRTSGNNEQFF. As DNA, the CDR3 is TGTGCCAGCAGGACTAGCGGGAACAATGAGCAGTTCTTC.

This clone turned up a few times. The DNA of the CDR3 is TGTGCCAGCAGCCGCCTTGACGGGGGCGCGATCAATGAGCAGTTCTTC. Translating it yields CASSRLDGGAINEQFF. The rearrangement uses TRBV3-1 (or the pseudogene TRBV3-2) and TRBJ2-1, with D possibly being TRBD1 or TRBD2 (6 bases each). Germline values: CDR1 LGHDT, CDR2 YNNKEL (reference sequence). This CDR3 has 16 residues. The ends were cut back, 4 bases at V and 6 bases at J, with 19 bases in the middle.

The V and J genes are TRBV28 and TRBJ1-1; perhaps TRBD1 as D (6 bases). Germline V lookup: CDR1 MDHEN, CDR2 SYDVKM. V shed 5 bases and J shed 2 bases, with 12 bases lying between them. This CDR3 has 14 amino acids. The CDR3 nucleotides are TGTGCCAGCAGTGCCGGGACACAAAACACTGAAGCTTTCTTT. This gives the protein CASSAGTQNTEAFF.

The V gene is TRBV4-3, the J gene TRBJ2-1; 9 bases are a match to TRBD2. CDR1 and CDR2 (germline): LGHNA, YSLEER. V lost 1 base, J lost 2 bases, and 3 bases stayed unmatched. This CDR3 region has 16 residues. This chain's CDR3 is CASSQGASGTYNEQFF. The CDR3 DNA reads TGCGCCAGCAGCCAAGGGGCTAGCGGGACCTACAATGAGCAGTTCTTC.

This clone was picked up one time. This chain links TRBV2 with TRBJ1-5; TRBD1 might be the D (5 bases). Germline CDR1 and CDR2: SNHLY and FYNNEI. The CDR3 runs 13 residues. V lost 8 bases and J 6 bases, leaving 14 bases between the germline ends. The CDR3 reads CASGVRVVQPQHF. CDR3 coding DNA: TGTGCCAGCGGTGTCAGGGTTGTTCAGCCCCAGCATTTT.

The genes are TRBV5-8 and TRBJ1-5; 10 bases line up with TRBD1. Germline V CDR1 and CDR2: SGHTS, YDEGEE. The CDR3 consists of 15 residues. V lost 1 base and J lost 7; bases outside the gene matches: 5. The CDR3 DNA follows: TGTGCCAGCAGCTTGCAGACAGGGGGCAGGCAGCCCCAGCATTTT. Translated: CASSLQTGGRQPQHF.

The chain uses TRBV19 and TRBJ2-7; TRBD2 is a possible D gene (6 bases). This CDR3 has 14 residues. Germline CDR1 and CDR2: LNHDA and SQIVND (reference sequence). The V and J ends lost 8 bases and 5 bases respectively, with 19 bases between them. CDR3 sequence reads: CASGPGGAPHEQYF. The CDR3 nucleotides are TGTGCCAGTGGGCCCGGCGGGGCGCCCCACGAGCAGTACTTC.